This TCR beta chain was observed in a study of blood T cell repertoires in COVID-19. As for the study in general: In each case, the material was cDNA or gDNA derived from T cells, B-cell-depleted T cells, or PBMCs.

V shed 4 bases and J shed 2 bases, with 20 bases lying between them. Germline V lookup: CDR1 LGHNA, CDR2 YSLEER. There are 17 residues in the CDR3. Authors' data handling: Estimation of nucleated cell counts was performed using reference gene primer amplification. Assay used: immunoSEQ multiplex PCR; TCRdb lists only in-frame clones, some missing. For V, J and clone size, that table is used; D and trimming come from the DNA. The table shows 250,000 or so clones, with around 87% occurring only once. This rearrangement joins TRBV4-3 to TRBJ1-2; no reliable D call. The TCR originated in a woman aged 45-59 years who had recovered from COVID-19. The sample consisted of PBMCs or T cells enriched from blood (not recorded which). The CDR3 DNA is TGCGCCAGCAGCCCTCATCGTGTGGGAGCACCAAACTATGGCTACACCTTC. Translation gives CASSPHRVGAPNYGYTF.